These 6 T cell receptor beta chains originate from one sample sequenced in a study of OX40 agonist ivuxolimab in advanced cancers. Generated by immunoSEQ multiplex PCR, the TCRdb table keeps only in-frame clones and is missing some. In the table there are under 150,000 clones, 75% to 95% of which are singletons. Sequencing was performed on CD4+ or CD8+ T cells sorted from blood, taken in a trial of the OX40 agonist ivuxolimab. The receptors here all came from an adult with an advanced solid tumor such as melanoma, head and neck, liver or kidney cancer.

The chain is built from TRBV25-1 and TRBJ2-3; 7 positions agree with TRBD2. The germline gives CDR1 MGHDK, CDR2 SYGVNS. This CDR3 is 14 amino acids long. J was trimmed by 5 bases and V by 2 bases; bases with no gene match: 4. The CDR3 protein is CASSEAGVKDTQYF. As DNA, the CDR3 is TGTGCCAGCAGTGAAGCGGGAGTTAAAGATACGCAGTATTTT.

The J gene is TRBJ1-2, the V gene TRBV19, with TRBD1 matching 8 bases. J was trimmed by 13 bases and V by 5 bases; bases with no gene match: 9. Germline assignment: CDR1 LNHDA and CDR2 SQIVND (reference sequence). The CDR3 covers 12 residues. CDR3 region: CASSSGTGSGTF. CDR3 sequence (DNA): TGTGCCAGTAGTTCAGGGACAGGATCAGGCACCTTC.

The V and J genes are TRBV7-9 and TRBJ2-7; 7 bases agree with TRBD1. The V segment lost 5 bases and the J segment 0 bases; nucleotides outside the gene matches: 7. CDR1 and CDR2 (germline): SEHNR, FQNEAQ (reference sequence). CDR3 length: 15 amino acids. Written as DNA, the CDR3 is TGTGCCAGCAGCCAGGTGGGACAGCTCTCCTACGAGCAGTACTTC. As protein: CASSQVGQLSYEQYF.

This clone was observed a few times. The chain links TRBV2 to TRBJ2-7, with TRBD2 matching over 7 bases. V lost 6 bases, J lost 3 bases, and 5 bases stayed unmatched. Per germline, CDR1 SNHLY and CDR2 FYNNEI. The CDR3 runs to 13 residues. Written as DNA, the CDR3 is TGTGCCAGCAGCGCTGGGACTAACTACGAGCAGTACTTC. Protein product: CASSAGTNYEQYF.

For this clone: Additional DNA sequences in this sample encode the identical CDR3. The chain uses TRBV28 and TRBJ1-5; D not resolved. V lost 7 bases, J lost 0 bases, and 10 bases lay in between. Per the germline V gene, CDR1 is MDHEN and CDR2 is SYDVKM. The CDR3 covers 14 residues. The CDR3 DNA reads as TGTGCCAGCAAGCGTGGCGGTAGCAATCAGCCCCAGCATTTT. This encodes CASKRGGSNQPQHF.

The J gene is TRBJ2-7, the V gene TRBV7-3, with 7 bases lining up with TRBD1. Germline CDR1 and CDR2: SGHTA and FQGTGA. The V segment lost 6 bases and the J segment 6 bases; nucleotides outside the gene matches: 5. CDR3 size: 12 residues. The CDR3 DNA reads as TGTGCCAGCAGGCTGACAGGGTCCGAGCAGTACTTC. Translating gives CASRLTGSEQYF.